This TCR beta chain was profiled in a study of cytomegalovirus exposure and HLA in healthy donors (dated by TCRdb to about 2017). Some background on the complete study: An earlier analysis of roughly 500 of the donors reported roughly 270 Gb of sequence data and 117 million unique TCR beta sequences from 190 million or so T cells. An early release covering approximately 600 HLA-typed donors comprised about 310 gigabases of sequencing data and tens of millions of unique TCR sequences. Among the roughly 400 genotyped donors, 75% to 90% belonged to the genetic ancestry cluster associated with self-reported Caucasian donors. The study was designed to test whether signatures of past pathogen exposure could be identified by cataloging public T cell receptors. The study profiled the T cell repertoires of hundreds of subjects by immunosequencing and related them to cytomegalovirus serostatus. In addition to the first cohort of approximately 670 subjects, a separate validation cohort of 100 to 150 different subjects was used. To predict cytomegalovirus infection status, the study combined high-throughput TCR immunosequencing, statistical association of individual TCRs with disease status, and machine learning. To study patterns of TCR occurrence, a later analysis re-analyzed previously published TCR beta repertoires from under 750 donors and added high-resolution HLA genotyping. Rather than drawing on any new phenotypic data, the later analysis identified candidate immune exposures from TCR beta sequences and the way those sequences occurred across donors. To decide whether each TCR beta V gene segment behaved as functional or pseudogenic, an earlier analysis of fewer than 750 of the donors relied on high-throughput TCR beta sequencing. Donor age, sex, ethnicity and CMV serostatus were compiled together with the repertoire data. Genome-wide SNP genotypes for about 65% of the 666 donors were used in a later genetic analysis, which treated that subset as a discovery cohort. All discovery cohort repertoires had been generated on a single sequencing platform. Both class I and class II loci were covered by HLA typing, at four-digit resolution. Typing coverage varied by locus: roughly 620-640 donors for A, B, C, DRB1 and DQB1; more than 500 for DQA1; approximately 610 for DPA1; around 450 for DPB1. Roughly five DR-DQ haplotypes were treated as single units for association and clustering because of strong linkage in the cohort. On average, roughly 250,000 unique TCR beta nucleotide sequences were sequenced per donor among roughly 430 genotyped donors of the cohort, with around 19% of those sequences being non-productive. The full study reports these points: In a later analysis, HLA-associated TCR beta chains showed more clonal expansion and lower generation probabilities than non-associated chains that were equally common. Because counts were too low, seventeen rarely observed V segments, including chromosome 9 orphons, were left out of the earlier analysis of 500 to 750 of the donors. Broadly in line with IMGT annotations, most TCR beta V segments showed up in productive rearrangements about 90% or about 30% of the time in an earlier analysis of approximately 600 of the donors. The cohort was sequenced for TCR beta chains only, and without alpha or paired-chain data the features that could be detected were limited. In a later genetic analysis, fewer N-insertions in productive TCRs were reported among donors in an Asian-associated ancestry cluster than the roughly 710-donor mean. A group of highly shared sequence variants was considered likely to be a technical artifact of the sequencing pipeline. For the cohort, immune exposure information was limited to CMV serostatus. Most TCR sequences were observed very rarely across donors, whereas some public TCRs were present in many individuals. Cytomegalovirus status was reported to be diagnosed by the classifier with high specificity and sensitivity in both the original and validation cohorts. Specific HLA alleles were associated with roughly 16,000 TCR beta sequences at a false discovery rate of 0.05 in a later analysis. Linkage disequilibrium might explain the correlated functional status among segregating V segments, but an unknown experimental factor could not be excluded. According to the authors, the approach could potentially be generalized to other disease states and immunological phenotypes. Most CMV-associated TCR beta chains appeared to be HLA-restricted in a later analysis, and the HLA associations seemed to be driven largely by CMV exposure. Roughly uniform sequencing depth across donors was assumed in presence/absence analyses, although this assumption may not hold. A further reported finding was that TCR beta sequences accurately predicted the HLA-A and HLA-B alleles for most subjects in the first cohort. In vitro tests confirmed that a few of the cytomegalovirus-associated TCR beta chains recognize cytomegalovirus antigens. A later analysis reported that several top co-occurrence clusters appeared linked to parvovirus B19, influenza, CMV and Epstein-Barr virus. The study listed around 160 TCR beta chains as associated with cytomegalovirus. Because HLA typing was missing for some donors at each locus, association tests included only the typed subset. A later genetic analysis associated a missense DCLRE1C variant with V-gene and J-gene trimming of TCR beta chains, and an independent cohort replicated the association. In a later analysis, the rate of TCR association differed among HLA loci, with DRB1 alleles having the most associated TCRs and HLA-C alleles having the fewest. When HLA alleles, especially DR and DQ, strongly co-occurred, TCR associations were difficult to assign to individual alleles.

Library generation was performed with the immunoSEQ multiplex PCR assay. The multiplex PCR relied on a mix of 60 forward primers for TCR Vbeta segments and 13 reverse primers for TCR Jbeta segments. The CDR3 region of rearranged TCR beta genes was amplified from genomic DNA with a multiplex PCR assay. On the Illumina HiSeq System, the amplified TCR beta libraries were sequenced as 87-base-pair reads. Per the source publication's procedure: A later analysis tallied around 82 million unique TCR beta chains across the 700 or so repertoires, and about 12 million of those chains were shared by two or more donors. To remove PCR and sequencing errors, raw reads were error-corrected and collapsed into unique sequences using a nearest-neighbor algorithm that merged closely related sequences. Alignment of CDR3 sequences to IMGT reference sequences was used to assign V, D and J gene segments. For a sequence to be retained, at least a six-nucleotide match to both a V gene segment and a J gene segment was required. Rearrangements were called productive when the CDR3 lacked stop codons and stayed in frame with V and J; all others were non-productive. Following IMGT convention, CDR3 was defined as the stretch from the second conserved V-encoded cysteine to the conserved J-encoded phenylalanine. Sequences without an unambiguous match to a single V gene segment were excluded from the earlier analysis of about 640 of the donors. An earlier analysis of a few hundred of the donors classified V segments as functional when productive rearrangements were above 56.7% and as segregating when the standard deviation between donors was above 5%. A statistical classification framework was developed to diagnose cytomegalovirus status using the catalog of TCR beta chain sequences. V and J gene assignment, in a later analysis, came from comparing TCR nucleotide sequences with IMGT/GENE-DB human TR gene sequences. In a later analysis, CDR3 sequences and most-parsimonious VDJ recombination scenarios were assigned using the TCRdist pipeline. In a later analysis, every TCR beta chain was defined by the combination of its CDR3 amino acid sequence and its V-gene family, and reads without a unique V-gene family were dropped. In a later analysis, approximately 590 highly shared, low-generation-probability nucleotide sequences were removed to address suspected cross-contamination and a sequencing artifact. A later analysis calculated a clonal expansion index for each public chain from normalized within-repertoire ranks of inferred template counts. A later analysis computed generation probabilities with a VDJ recombination model fitted to out-of-frame rearrangements, and checked the results against IGoR. Hypergeometric tests were used in a later analysis to score TCR-TCR, TCR-HLA and TCR-CMV co-occurrence, with a repertoire-size bias correction applied to the TCR pairs. False discovery rates were estimated in a later analysis by permuting HLA or CMV assignments 20 times. A later analysis grouped co-occurring TCRs with DBSCAN, adding TCRdist sequence similarity when clustering within HLA-allele-positive subsets. Repertoires with fewer than 30,000 or more than 120,000 public chains, plus five repertoires with anomalous nucleotide sharing, were excluded from co-occurrence clustering. TCRdb stores this immuneACCESS table with in-frame sequences only. Part of the clones is absent; in the studies checked, under half of the shortfall reflects unresolved V genes, and no reason is known for the rest. The V and J calls and the clone size are those of that table, but D and trimming were determined from the DNA. Within this sample are 91,000 or so clones, with roughly 72% of them counted one time only. Around 5.3% of the sample goes to the ten largest clones.

With respect to this clone: Its target antigen remains unknown. No qualities accompany the bases; no much larger clone lies one base away.

The cohort consisted of some 670 healthy bone marrow donors. All cohort members were sampled while nominally healthy, although unrecorded immune exposures were likely present. The donor tested CMV seropositive and was one of the 289 seropositive cohort members. Each donor provided a peripheral blood sample, and peripheral blood mononuclear cells were used for TCR beta sequencing. The Qiagen DNeasy Blood Extraction Kit was used to extract genomic DNA from the blood cell samples. This receptor was obtained from a man between 25 and 39 years old in good health and CMV-seropositive. Sequenced input: PBMCs.

The CDR3 protein sequence reads: CASSLLQVSNQPQHF. The DNA is TGTGCCAGCAGTTTATTGCAGGTTAGCAATCAGCCCCAGCATTTT. The chain links TRBV28 with TRBJ1-5, with no confident D gene call. The CDR3 starts with the cysteine, ends with the phenylalanine, and has 15 residues. This entry keeps only the CDR3 DNA: 45 bases, framed from base 1. V and J lose 1 base and 0 bases, and a span of 7 bases separates them. From the germline V gene, CDR1 is MDHEN and CDR2 is SYDVKM. The full variable domain, with segments outside the CDR3 supplied by the reference TRBV28 and TRBJ1-5 proteins, appears as DVKVTQSSRYLVKRTGEKVFLECVQDMDHENMFWYRQDPGLGLRLIYFSYDVKMKEKGDIPEGYSVSREKKERFSLILESASTNQTSMYLCASSLLQVSNQPQHFGDGTRLSIL.